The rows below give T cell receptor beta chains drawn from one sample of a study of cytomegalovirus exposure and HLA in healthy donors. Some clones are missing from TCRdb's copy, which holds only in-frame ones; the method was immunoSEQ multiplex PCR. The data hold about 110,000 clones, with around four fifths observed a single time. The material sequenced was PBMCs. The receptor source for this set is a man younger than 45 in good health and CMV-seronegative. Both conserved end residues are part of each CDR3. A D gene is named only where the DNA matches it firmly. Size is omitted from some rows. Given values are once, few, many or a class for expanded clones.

CDR3aa: CASSRPGGQETQYF; CDR3nt: TGTGCCAGCAGCAGACCCGGGGGGCAAGAGACCCAGTACTTC; j_gene: TRBJ2-5; v_gene: TRBV7-2; abundance: NA; d_gene: TRBD2
CDR3aa: CASRTAIFTGELFF; CDR3nt: TGTGCCAGCAGAACAGCAATCTTCACCGGGGAGCTGTTTTTT; j_gene: TRBJ2-2; v_gene: TRBV2; abundance: NA; d_gene: NA
CDR3aa: CASSAGTSSDEQFF; CDR3nt: TGCGCCAGCAGCGCGGGGACTAGCAGCGATGAGCAGTTCTTC; j_gene: TRBJ2-1; v_gene: TRBV5-1; abundance: NA; d_gene: TRBD2
CDR3aa: CASSRPNRGPRYYGYTF; CDR3nt: TGTGCCAGTAGTAGACCGAACAGGGGCCCGAGGTACTATGGCTACACCTTC; j_gene: TRBJ1-2; v_gene: TRBV19; abundance: NA; d_gene: TRBD1
CDR3aa: CASSLTGYFQPQHF; CDR3nt: TGTGCCAGCAGCTTGACAGGGTATTTTCAGCCCCAGCATTTT; j_gene: TRBJ1-5; v_gene: TRBV7-8; abundance: NA; d_gene: TRBD1
CDR3aa: CASSQDLGGTYEQYF; CDR3nt: TGTGCCAGCAGCCAAGATCTAGGCGGAACCTACGAGCAGTACTTC; j_gene: TRBJ2-7; v_gene: TRBV14; abundance: NA; d_gene: NA
CDR3aa: CASSLDTYEQYF; CDR3nt: TGTGCCAGCAGCTTGGACACCTACGAGCAGTACTTC; j_gene: TRBJ2-7; v_gene: TRBV5-4; abundance: few; d_gene: NA
CDR3aa: CASSPRPGLAGLPTSQETQYF; CDR3nt: TGTGCCAGCAGCCCACGCCCGGGACTAGCGGGCCTACCCACCTCCCAAGAGACCCAGTACTTC; j_gene: TRBJ2-5; v_gene: TRBV7-3; abundance: few; d_gene: TRBD2
CDR3aa: CASSLVQGAEAFF; CDR3nt: TGCGCCAGCAGCTTGGTCCAGGGCGCTGAAGCTTTCTTT; j_gene: TRBJ1-1; v_gene: TRBV5-1; abundance: NA; d_gene: NA
CDR3aa: CASSESAGSRSYEQYF; CDR3nt: TGCGCCAGCAGTGAGTCAGCGGGTAGTAGGTCCTACGAGCAGTACTTC; j_gene: TRBJ2-7; v_gene: TRBV10-1; abundance: NA; d_gene: NA
CDR3aa: CASSQPNYGYTF; CDR3nt: TGTGCCAGCAGCCAACCGAACTATGGCTACACCTTC; j_gene: TRBJ1-2; v_gene: TRBV14; abundance: NA; d_gene: NA